The clone carrying this T cell receptor beta chain was picked up many times. TCRdb itself ran the 5' RACE reads through MiXCR, one entry per CDR3 protein. The sample has hundreds of thousands of distinct CDR3 sequences, less than 7% seen once. This sample was taken from a study of identical twins. The germline V gene encodes CDR1 SGHDT and CDR2 YYEEEE. This CDR3 has 14 residues. The V segment lost 3 bases and the J segment 7 bases; nucleotides outside the gene matches: 7. The material sequenced was naive T cells sorted from blood. The sequence derives from a man aged 18 to 35 in good health. The chain recombines TRBV5-6 with TRBJ2-1; 7 bases map to TRBD2. Here the CDR3 reads CASSSPGLWNEQFF. DNA for the CDR3: TGTGCCAGCAGCTCGCCGGGACTATGGAATGAGCAGTTCTTC.